Here is one T cell receptor beta chain with its context. Some clones are missing from TCRdb's copy, which holds only in-frame ones; the method was immunoSEQ multiplex PCR. The data show 100,000 to 150,000 clones, approximately 85% seen once. The data originate from a study of blood T cell repertoires in COVID-19. As for the study in general: Donors in the United States, Italy and Spain gave samples during acute or convalescent COVID-19. Sources were T cells, B-cell-depleted T cells, or PBMCs; the material itself was cDNA or gDNA.

The CDR3 contains 16 residues. The germline gives CDR1 KGHDR, CDR2 SFDVKD. J lost 4 bases, V lost 5 bases, and 8 bases had no gene match. The chain uses TRBV24-1 and TRBJ2-2; 8 positions agree with TRBD1. Specimen: peripheral blood. The receptor's source is a woman of 80 years or more with acute or convalescent COVID-19. The CDR3 reads CATSVVGTGLTGELFF. DNA for the CDR3: TGTGCCACCAGTGTTGTCGGGACAGGCCTCACCGGGGAGCTGTTTTTT.